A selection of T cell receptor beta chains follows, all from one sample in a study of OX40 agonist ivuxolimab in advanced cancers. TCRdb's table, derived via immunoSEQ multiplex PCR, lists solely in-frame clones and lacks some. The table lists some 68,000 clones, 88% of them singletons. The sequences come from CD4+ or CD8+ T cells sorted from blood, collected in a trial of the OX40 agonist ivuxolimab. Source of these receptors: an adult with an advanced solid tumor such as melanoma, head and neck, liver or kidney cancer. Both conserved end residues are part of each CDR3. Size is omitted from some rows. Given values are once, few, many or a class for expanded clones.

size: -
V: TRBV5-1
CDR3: CASSSIAWSYEQYF

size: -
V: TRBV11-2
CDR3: CASSLEATGYNEQFF

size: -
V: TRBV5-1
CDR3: CASSFRGGRTEAFF

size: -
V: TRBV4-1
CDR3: CASRENSGGASYNEQFF

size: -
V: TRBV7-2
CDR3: CASSFAMAETQYF

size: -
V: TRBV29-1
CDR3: CSVERPATDTQYF

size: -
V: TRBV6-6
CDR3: CASSYGAPGGYTF

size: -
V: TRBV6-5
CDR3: CASSSRQGDKPQHF

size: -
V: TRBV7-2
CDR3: CASSLVGQTPGYTF

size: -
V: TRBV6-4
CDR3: CASNRVGGPRTDTQYF

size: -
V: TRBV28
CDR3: CASSLFGSPYGYTF

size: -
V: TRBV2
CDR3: CASSSHLLAGGSNEQFF

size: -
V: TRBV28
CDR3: CASSIPGQGGETQYF

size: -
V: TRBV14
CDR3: CASRQDSYNEQFF

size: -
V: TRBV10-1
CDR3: CASQSTGELFF

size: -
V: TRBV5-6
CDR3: CASSFGAEKQYF

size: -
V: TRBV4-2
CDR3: CASSQDQYTGGTSDTQYF

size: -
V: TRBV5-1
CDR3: CASSLVEQGADTQYF

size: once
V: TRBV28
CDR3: CASSTDPGLYGYTF

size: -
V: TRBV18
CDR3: CASSPGTDEKLFF

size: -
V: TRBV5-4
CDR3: CASSRPTGAAGEQFF

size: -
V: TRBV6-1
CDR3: CASRVDNARPQHF

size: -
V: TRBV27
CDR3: CASSTSGLGIEQYF

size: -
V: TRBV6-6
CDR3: CASRMTGDSPLHF

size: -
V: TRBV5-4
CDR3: CASRRGSSYEQYF

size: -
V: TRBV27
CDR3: CASSWAHNQPQHF

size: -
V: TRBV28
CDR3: CASSPTGTGGNTIYF

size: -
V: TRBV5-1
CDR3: CASSLEGTTSREQYF

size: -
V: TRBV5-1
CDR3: CASSDRDTANYGYTF